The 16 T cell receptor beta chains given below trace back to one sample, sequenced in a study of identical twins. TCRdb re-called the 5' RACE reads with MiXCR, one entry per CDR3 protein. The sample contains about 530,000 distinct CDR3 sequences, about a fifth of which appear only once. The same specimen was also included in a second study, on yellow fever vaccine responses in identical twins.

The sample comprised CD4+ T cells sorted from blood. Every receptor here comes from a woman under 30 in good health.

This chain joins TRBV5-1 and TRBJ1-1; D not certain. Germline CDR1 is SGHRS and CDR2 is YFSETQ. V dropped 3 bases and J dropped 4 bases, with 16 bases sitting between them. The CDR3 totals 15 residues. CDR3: CASSSGGGSGTEAFF. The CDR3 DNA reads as TGCGCCAGCAGCTCGGGCGGAGGGAGTGGCACTGAAGCTTTCTTT.

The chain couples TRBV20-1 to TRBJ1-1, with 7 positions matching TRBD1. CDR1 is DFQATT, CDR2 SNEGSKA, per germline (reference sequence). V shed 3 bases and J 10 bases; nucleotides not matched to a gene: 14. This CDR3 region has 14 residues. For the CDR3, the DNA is TGCAGTGCTAGCCCCGGGACAGCCCGGGCTGGAGCTTTCTTT. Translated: CSASPGTARAGAFF.

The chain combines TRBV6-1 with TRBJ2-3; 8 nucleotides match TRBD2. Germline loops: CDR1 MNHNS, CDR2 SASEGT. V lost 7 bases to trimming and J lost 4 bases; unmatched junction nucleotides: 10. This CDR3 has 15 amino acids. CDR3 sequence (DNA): TGTGCCAGCAATCCGGGACTAGTGATGCCAGATACGCAGTATTTT. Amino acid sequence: CASNPGLVMPDTQYF.

The CDR3 spells CASTVTGTPLAKNIQYF. The CDR3 DNA reads as TGTGCCAGCACTGTCACAGGGACCCCACTAGCCAAAAACATTCAGTACTTC. This rearrangement joins TRBV27 to TRBJ2-4; D is possibly TRBD1 (6 bases). CDR1 MNHEY and CDR2 SMNVEV come from the germline V gene (reference sequence). V lost 7 bases and J 0 bases, leaving 19 bases between the germline ends. The CDR3 is 17 residues long.

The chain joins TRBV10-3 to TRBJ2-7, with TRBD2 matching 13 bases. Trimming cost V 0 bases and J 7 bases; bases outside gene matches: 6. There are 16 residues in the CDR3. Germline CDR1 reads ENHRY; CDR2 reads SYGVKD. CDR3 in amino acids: CAISESAGTSGMEQYV. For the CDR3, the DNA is TGTGCCATCAGTGAGTCGGCTGGGACTAGCGGGATGGAGCAGTACGTC.

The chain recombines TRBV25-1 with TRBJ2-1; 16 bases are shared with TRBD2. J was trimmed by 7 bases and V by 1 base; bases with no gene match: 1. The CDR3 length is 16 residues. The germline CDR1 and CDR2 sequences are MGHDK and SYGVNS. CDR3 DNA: TGTGCCAGCAGTGAATCGGGACTAGCGGGAGGGAATGAGCAGTTCTTC. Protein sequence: CASSESGLAGGNEQFF.

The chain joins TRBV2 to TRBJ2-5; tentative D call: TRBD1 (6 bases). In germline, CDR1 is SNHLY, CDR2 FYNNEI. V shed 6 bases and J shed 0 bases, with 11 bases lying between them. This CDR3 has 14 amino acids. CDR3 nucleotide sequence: TGTGCCAGCAGCGCCACAGGGTACCAAGAGACCCAGTACTTC. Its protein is CASSATGYQETQYF.

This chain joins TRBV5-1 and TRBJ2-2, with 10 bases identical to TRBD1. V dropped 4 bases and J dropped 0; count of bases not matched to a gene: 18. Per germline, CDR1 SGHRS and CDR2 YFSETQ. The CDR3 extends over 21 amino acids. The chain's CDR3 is CASSLERRQGALNSNTGELFF. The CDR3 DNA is TGCGCCAGCAGCCTCGAGAGAAGACAGGGGGCCCTCAATTCGAACACCGGGGAGCTGTTTTTT.

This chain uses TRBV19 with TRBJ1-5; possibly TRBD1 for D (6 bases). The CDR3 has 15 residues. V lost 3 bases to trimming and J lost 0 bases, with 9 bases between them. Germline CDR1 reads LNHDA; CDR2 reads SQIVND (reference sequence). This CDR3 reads CASSMVRGSNQPQHF. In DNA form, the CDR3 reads TGTGCCAGTAGTATGGTCAGGGGTAGCAATCAGCCCCAGCATTTT.

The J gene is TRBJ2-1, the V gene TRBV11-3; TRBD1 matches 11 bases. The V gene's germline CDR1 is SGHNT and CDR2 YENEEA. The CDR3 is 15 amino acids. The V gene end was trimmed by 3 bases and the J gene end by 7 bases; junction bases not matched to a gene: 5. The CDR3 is CASSLGQGEGNEQFF. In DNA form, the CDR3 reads TGTGCCAGCAGCTTGGGACAGGGGGAAGGAAATGAGCAGTTCTTC.

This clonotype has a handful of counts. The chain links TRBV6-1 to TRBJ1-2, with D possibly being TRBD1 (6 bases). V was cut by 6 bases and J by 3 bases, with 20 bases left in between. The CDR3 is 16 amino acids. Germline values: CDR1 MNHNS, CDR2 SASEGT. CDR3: CASRPETGFGYYGYTF. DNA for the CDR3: TGTGCCAGCAGGCCGGAAACAGGGTTTGGGTACTATGGCTACACCTTC.

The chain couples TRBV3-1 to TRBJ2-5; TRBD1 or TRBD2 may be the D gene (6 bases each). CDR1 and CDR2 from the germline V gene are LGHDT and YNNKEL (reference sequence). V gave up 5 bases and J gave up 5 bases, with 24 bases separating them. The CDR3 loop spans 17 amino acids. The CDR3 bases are TGTGCCAGCAGCTTGGGGGGCTTGCCCAGAGGGGGGGAGACCCAGTACTTC. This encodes CASSLGGLPRGGETQYF.

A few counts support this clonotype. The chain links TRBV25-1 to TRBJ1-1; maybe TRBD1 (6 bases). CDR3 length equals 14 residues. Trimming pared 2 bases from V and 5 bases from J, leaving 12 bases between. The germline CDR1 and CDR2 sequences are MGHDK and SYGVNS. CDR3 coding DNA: TGTGCCAGCAGTGAACTCCACAGGGAAACTGAAGCTTTCTTT. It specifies CASSELHRETEAFF.

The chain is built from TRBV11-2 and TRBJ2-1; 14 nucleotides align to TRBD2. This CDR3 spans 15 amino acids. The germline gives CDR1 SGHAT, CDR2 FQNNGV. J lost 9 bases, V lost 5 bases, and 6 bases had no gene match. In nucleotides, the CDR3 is TGTGCCAGCAGCCTCGGGACTAGCGGGAGTACTGAGCAGTTCTTC. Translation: CASSLGTSGSTEQFF.

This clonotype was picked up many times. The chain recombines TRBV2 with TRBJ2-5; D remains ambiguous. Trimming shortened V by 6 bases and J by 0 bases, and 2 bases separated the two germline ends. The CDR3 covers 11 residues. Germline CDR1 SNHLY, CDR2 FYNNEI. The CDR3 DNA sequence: TGTGCCAGCAGGGACCAAGAGACCCAGTACTTC. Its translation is CASRDQETQYF.

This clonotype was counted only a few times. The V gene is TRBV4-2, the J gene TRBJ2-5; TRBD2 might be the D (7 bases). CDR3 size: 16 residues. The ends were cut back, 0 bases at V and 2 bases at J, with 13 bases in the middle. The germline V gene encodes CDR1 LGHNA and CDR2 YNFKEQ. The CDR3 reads CASSQDLAGAQETQYF. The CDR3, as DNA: TGTGCCAGCAGCCAAGATTTGGCGGGGGCACAAGAGACCCAGTACTTC.